Sequencing of this TCR beta chain was carried out in a study of blood T cell repertoires in COVID-19. Whole-study context: Acute-phase and convalescent COVID-19 samples originated in the United States, Italy and Spain. From T cells, B-cell-depleted T cells, or PBMCs came the material, which was cDNA or gDNA.

Profiling relied on immunoSEQ multiplex PCR, and the TCRdb table lists in-frame clones only, not all of them. The sample records 350,000 to 450,000 clones, 89% being singletons. The CDR3 is 15 residues long. V was trimmed by 5 bases and J by 0 bases, leaving 11 bases between them. Germline V gene lookup returns CDR1 ENHRY and CDR2 SYGVKD. The genes are TRBV10-3 and TRBJ1-5, with D tentatively TRBD1 (5 bases). This TCR came from a man aged 35 to 55 with acute or convalescent COVID-19. The sequencing sample was made of peripheral blood. The CDR3 is CAISPSGDSNQPQHF. The CDR3 DNA reads TGTGCCATCAGTCCTTCGGGGGATAGCAATCAGCCCCAGCATTTT.